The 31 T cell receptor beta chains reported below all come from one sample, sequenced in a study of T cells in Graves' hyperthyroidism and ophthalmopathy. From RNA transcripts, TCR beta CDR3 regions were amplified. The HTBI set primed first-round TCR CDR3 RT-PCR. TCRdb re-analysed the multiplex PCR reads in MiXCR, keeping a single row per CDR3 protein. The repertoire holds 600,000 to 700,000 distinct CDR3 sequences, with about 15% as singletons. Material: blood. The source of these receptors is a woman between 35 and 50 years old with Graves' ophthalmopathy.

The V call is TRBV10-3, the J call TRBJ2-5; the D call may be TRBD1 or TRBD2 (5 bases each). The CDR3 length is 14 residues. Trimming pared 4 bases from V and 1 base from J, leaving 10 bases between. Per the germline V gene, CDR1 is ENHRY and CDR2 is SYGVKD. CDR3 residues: CAISGGPSQETQYF. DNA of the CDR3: TGTGCCATCAGTGGGGGACCGTCCCAAGAGACCCAGTACTTC.

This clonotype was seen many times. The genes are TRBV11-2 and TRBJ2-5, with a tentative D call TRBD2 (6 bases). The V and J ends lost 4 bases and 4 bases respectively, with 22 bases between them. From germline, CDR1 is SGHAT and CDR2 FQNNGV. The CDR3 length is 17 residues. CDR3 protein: CASSSPSTSKGGETQYF. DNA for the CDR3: TGTGCCAGCAGCTCTCCCTCCACTAGCAAAGGAGGAGAGACCCAGTACTTC.

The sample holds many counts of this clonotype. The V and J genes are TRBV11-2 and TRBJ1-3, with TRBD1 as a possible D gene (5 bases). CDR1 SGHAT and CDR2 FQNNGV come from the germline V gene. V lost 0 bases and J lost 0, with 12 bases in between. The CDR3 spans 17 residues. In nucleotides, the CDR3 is TGTGCCAGCAGCTTAGATTCGGGGCTCCTCTCTGGAAACACCATATATTTT. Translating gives CASSLDSGLLSGNTIYF.

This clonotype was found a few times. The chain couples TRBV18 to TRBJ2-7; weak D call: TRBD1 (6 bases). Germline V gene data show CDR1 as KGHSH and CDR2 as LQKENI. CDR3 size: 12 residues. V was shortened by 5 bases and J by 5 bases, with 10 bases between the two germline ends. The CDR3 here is CASSRRTDEQYF. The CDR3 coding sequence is TGTGCCAGCTCAAGAAGGACAGACGAGCAGTACTTC.

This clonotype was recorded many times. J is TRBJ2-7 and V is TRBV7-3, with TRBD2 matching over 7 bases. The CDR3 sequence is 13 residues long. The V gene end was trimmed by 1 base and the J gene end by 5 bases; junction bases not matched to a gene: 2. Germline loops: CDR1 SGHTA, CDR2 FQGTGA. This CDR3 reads CASSLIAGNEQYF. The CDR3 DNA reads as TGTGCCAGCAGCTTAATAGCGGGCAACGAGCAGTACTTC.

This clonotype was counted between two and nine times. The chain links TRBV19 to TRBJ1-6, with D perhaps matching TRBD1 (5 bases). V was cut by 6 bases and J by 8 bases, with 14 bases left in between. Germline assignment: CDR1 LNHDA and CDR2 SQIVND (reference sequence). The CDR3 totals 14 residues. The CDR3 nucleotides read TGTGCCAGTAGGCAGCAGGGACCGGATTCACCCCTCCACTTT. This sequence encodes CASRQQGPDSPLHF.

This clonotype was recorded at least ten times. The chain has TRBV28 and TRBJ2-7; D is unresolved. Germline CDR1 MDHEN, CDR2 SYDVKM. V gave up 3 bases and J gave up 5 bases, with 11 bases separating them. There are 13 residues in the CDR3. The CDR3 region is CASSFSPRDEQYF. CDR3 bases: TGTGCCAGCAGTTTTAGTCCCCGGGACGAGCAGTACTTC.

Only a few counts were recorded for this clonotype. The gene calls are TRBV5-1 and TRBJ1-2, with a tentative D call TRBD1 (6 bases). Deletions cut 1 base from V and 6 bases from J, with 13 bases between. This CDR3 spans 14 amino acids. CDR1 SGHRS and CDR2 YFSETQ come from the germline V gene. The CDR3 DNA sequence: TGCGCCAGCAGCTTGAGGGGGGAGGAGGATGGCTACACCTTC. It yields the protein CASSLRGEEDGYTF.

For the CDR3, the DNA is TGTGCCAGCAGTTTAGGGACAGGCATGAACACTGAAGCTTTCTTT. This codes for CASSLGTGMNTEAFF. The V call is TRBV28, the J call TRBJ1-1; TRBD1 agrees at 8 bases. Looked up from germline, CDR1 is MDHEN and CDR2 is SYDVKM. The CDR3 consists of 15 residues. With 2 bases clipped from V and 0 bases from J, the junction kept 2 bases outside the gene matches. Filled out from reference TRBV28 and TRBJ1-1, the complete variable domain reads DVKVTQSSRYLVKRTGEKVFLECVQDMDHENMFWYRQDPGLGLRLIYFSYDVKMKEKGDIPEGYSVSREKKERFSLILESASTNQTSMYLCASSLGTGMNTEAFFGQGTRLTVV.

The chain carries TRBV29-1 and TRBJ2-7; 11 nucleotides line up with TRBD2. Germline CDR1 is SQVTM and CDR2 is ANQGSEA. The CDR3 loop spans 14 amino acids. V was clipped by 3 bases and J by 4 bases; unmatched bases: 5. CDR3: CSVDLGTSGYEQYF. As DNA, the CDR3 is TGCAGCGTTGACTTAGGGACTAGCGGATACGAGCAGTACTTC.

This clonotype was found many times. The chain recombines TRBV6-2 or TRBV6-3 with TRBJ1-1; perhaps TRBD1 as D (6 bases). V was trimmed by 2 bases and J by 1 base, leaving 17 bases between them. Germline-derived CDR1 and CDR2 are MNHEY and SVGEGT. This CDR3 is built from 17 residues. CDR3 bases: TGTGCCAGCAGTTACGGCTATTCGGGACAAACGAACACTGAAGCTTTCTTT. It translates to CASSYGYSGQTNTEAFF.

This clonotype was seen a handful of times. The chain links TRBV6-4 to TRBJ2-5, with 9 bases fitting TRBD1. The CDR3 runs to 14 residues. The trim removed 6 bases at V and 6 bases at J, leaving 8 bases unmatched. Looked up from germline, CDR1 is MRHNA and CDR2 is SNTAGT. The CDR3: CASSETGGSKTQYF. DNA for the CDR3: TGTGCCAGCAGCGAGACAGGGGGATCGAAGACCCAGTACTTC.

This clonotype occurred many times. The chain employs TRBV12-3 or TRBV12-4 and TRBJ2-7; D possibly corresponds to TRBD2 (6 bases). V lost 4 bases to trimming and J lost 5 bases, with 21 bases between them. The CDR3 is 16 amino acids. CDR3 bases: TGTGCCAGCAGTTCGCTTGGGACTGCGCTCTTTAACGAGCAGTACTTC. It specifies CASSSLGTALFNEQYF.

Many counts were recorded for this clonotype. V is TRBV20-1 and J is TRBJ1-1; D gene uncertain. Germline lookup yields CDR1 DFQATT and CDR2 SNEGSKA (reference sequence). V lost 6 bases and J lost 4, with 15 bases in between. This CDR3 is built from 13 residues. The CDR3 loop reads CSATRSDFTEAFF. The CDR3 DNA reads TGCAGTGCCACTCGGTCAGACTTCACTGAAGCTTTCTTT.

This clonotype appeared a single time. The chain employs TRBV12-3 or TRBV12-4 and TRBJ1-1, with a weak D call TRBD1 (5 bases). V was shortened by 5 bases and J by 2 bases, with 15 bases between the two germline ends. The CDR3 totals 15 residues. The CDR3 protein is CASSAGGARNTEAFF. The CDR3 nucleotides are TGTGCCAGCAGTGCGGGCGGGGCCAGAAACACTGAAGCTTTCTTT.

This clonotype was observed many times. This CDR3 is CASSFSNKETQYF. The DNA of the CDR3 is TGTGCCAGCAGTTTCTCGAACAAAGAGACCCAGTACTTC. The chain uses TRBV12-3 or TRBV12-4 and TRBJ2-5, with D unresolved. Trimming took off 3 bases at V and 3 bases at J, with 8 bases between the two ends. The CDR3 runs 13 residues.

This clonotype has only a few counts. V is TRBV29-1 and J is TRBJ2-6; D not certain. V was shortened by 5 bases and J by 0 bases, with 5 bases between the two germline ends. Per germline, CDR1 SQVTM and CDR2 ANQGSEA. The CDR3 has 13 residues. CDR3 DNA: TGCAGCGTTATATCCTCTGGGGCCAACGTCCTGACTTTC. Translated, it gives CSVISSGANVLTF.

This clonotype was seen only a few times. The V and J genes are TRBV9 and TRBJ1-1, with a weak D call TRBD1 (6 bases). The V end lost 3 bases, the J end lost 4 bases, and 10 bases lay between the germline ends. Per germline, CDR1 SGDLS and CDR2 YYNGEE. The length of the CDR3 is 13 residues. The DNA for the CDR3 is TGTGCCAGCAGCGAGGGGGGGGGCACTGAAGCTTTCTTT. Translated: CASSEGGGTEAFF.

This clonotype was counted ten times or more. The CDR3 reads CASSRTGVVQPQHF. The CDR3 DNA reads as TGTGCCAGCAGCCGGACAGGGGTGGTTCAGCCCCAGCATTTT. The chain joins TRBV6-2 or TRBV6-3 to TRBJ1-5; 9 positions agree with TRBD1. This CDR3 spans 14 amino acids. The V and J ends lost 6 bases and 6 bases, in that order; junction bases with no gene match: 6. Germline V lookup: CDR1 MNHEY, CDR2 SVGEGT.

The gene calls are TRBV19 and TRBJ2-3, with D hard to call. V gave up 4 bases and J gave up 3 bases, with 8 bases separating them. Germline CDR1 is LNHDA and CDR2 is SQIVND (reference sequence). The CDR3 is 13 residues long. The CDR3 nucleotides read TGTGCCAGTAGTACCACTAAAACAGATACGCAGTATTTT. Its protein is CASSTTKTDTQYF.

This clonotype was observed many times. CDR3 DNA sequence: TGTGCCAGCAGCTCTACCCTCAATCAGCCCCAGCATTTT. This sequence encodes CASSSTLNQPQHF. V gene TRBV7-8 combines with J gene TRBJ1-5, with D uncertain. CDR3 length: 13 amino acids. Per the germline V gene, CDR1 is SGHVS and CDR2 is FQNEAQ. Trimming cost V 4 bases and J 3 bases, with 7 bases left between them.

For the CDR3, the DNA is TGCAGTGCTAGAACAGACGCAGAGACCCAGTACTTC. It translates to CSARTDAETQYF. The chain recombines TRBV20-1 with TRBJ2-5; no definite D call. Germline V gene data show CDR1 as DFQATT and CDR2 as SNEGSKA (reference sequence). Trimming stripped 2 bases from V and 4 bases from J, with 8 bases between. CDR3 length equals 12 residues.

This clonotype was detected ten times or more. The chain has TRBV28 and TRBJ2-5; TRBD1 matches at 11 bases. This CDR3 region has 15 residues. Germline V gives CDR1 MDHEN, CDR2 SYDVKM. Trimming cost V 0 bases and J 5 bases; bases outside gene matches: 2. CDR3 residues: CASSLWDRGRETQYF. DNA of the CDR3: TGTGCCAGCAGTTTATGGGACAGGGGGCGCGAGACCCAGTACTTC.

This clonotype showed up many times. In DNA form, the CDR3 reads TGTGCCAGCAGTCCGACTAGGAACACCGGGGAGCTGTTTTTT. This gives the protein CASSPTRNTGELFF. The chain carries TRBV6-1 and TRBJ2-2, with D possibly TRBD2 on 6 matching bases. Germline V lookup: CDR1 MNHNS, CDR2 SASEGT. V lost 5 bases to trimming and J lost 1 base, with 8 bases between them. CDR3 length: 14 residues.

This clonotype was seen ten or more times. In DNA form, the CDR3 reads TGCGCCAGCAGCTTCGACAGGGTGACGAACACTGAAGCTTTCTTT. Translated: CASSFDRVTNTEAFF. This chain connects TRBV5-1 to TRBJ1-1; 7 bases fit TRBD1. The V gene end was trimmed by 2 bases and the J gene end by 1 base; junction bases not matched to a gene: 5. The CDR3 contains 15 residues. Germline values: CDR1 SGHRS, CDR2 YFSETQ.

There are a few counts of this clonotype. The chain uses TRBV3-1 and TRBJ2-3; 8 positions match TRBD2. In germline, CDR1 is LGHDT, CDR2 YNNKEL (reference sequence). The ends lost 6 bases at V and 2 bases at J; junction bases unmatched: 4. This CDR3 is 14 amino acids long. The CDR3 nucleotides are TGTGCCAGCAGTTTAGCGGGGTTCACAGATACGCAGTATTTT. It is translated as CASSLAGFTDTQYF.

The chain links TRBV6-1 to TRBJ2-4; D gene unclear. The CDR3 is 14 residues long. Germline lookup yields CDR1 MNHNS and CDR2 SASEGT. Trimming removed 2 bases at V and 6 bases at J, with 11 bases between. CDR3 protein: CASSEFQPGNIQYF. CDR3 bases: TGTGCCAGCAGTGAATTCCAGCCCGGAAACATTCAGTACTTC.

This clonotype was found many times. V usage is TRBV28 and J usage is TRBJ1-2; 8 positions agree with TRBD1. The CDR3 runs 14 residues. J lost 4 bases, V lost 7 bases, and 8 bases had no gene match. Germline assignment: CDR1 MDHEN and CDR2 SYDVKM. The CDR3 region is CASTLQGGLYGYTF. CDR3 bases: TGTGCCAGCACCCTACAGGGGGGACTCTATGGCTACACCTTC.

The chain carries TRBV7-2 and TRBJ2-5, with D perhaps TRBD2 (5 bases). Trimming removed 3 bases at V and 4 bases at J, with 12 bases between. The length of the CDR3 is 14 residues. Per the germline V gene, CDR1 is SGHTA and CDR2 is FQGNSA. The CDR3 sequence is CASSFGVTGETQYF. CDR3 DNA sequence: TGTGCCAGCAGCTTCGGGGTTACGGGAGAGACCCAGTACTTC.

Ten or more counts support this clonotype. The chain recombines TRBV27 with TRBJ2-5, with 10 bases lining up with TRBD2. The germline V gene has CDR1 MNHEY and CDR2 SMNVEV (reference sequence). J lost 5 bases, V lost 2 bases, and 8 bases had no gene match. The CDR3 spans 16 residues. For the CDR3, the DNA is TGTGCCAGCAGTTTAGGTGTAGCGGGAGGTTTCGAGACCCAGTACTTC. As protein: CASSLGVAGGFETQYF.

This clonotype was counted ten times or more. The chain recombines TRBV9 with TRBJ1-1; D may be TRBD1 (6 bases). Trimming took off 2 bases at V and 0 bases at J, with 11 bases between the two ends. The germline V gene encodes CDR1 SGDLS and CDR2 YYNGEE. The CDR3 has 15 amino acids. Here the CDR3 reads CASSVQGRLNTEAFF. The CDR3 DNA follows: TGTGCCAGCAGCGTTCAGGGGCGTCTGAACACTGAAGCTTTCTTT.